The 12 T cell receptor beta chains in this list originate from one sample, sequenced in a study of human T cells and chemical hapten exposure. The time point: healthy volunteer bleed at 6 weeks. Total RNA extraction was carried out from unfractionated whole blood. TCRdb re-called the RACE reads through MiXCR, storing one row per CDR3 protein. The sample gives some 65,000 distinct CDR3 sequences, about 6% of which show up once; 3.4% is in the top ten. The sequenced material came from whole blood. These receptors originate from a female donor in good health. Some clones in this sample may be carry-over from other donors' samples.

The genes are TRBV2 and TRBJ2-2; D might be TRBD2 (6 bases). The CDR3 length is 15 residues. Germline CDR1 is SNHLY and CDR2 is FYNNEI. V lost 5 bases and J lost 8, with 18 bases in between. CDR3 sequence: CASSPPGTHWGELFF. CDR3 DNA: TGTGCCAGCAGTCCCCCGGGGACTCATTGGGGGGAGCTGTTTTTT. The full variable domain, in which reference TRBV2 and TRBJ2-2 provide the parts outside the CDR3, is EPEVTQTPSHQVTQMGQEVILRCVPISNHLYFYWYRQILGQKVEFLVSFYNNEISEKSEIFDDQFSVERPDGSNFTLKIRSTKLEDSAMYFCASSPPGTHWGELFFGEGSRLTVL.

The chain joins TRBV5-1 to TRBJ1-1, with unresolved D. Germline V gives CDR1 SGHRS, CDR2 YFSETQ. The CDR3 has 15 amino acids. V dropped 0 bases and J dropped 1 base, with 10 bases sitting between them. CDR3 amino acids: CASSLGSTGNTEAFF. The CDR3 DNA follows: TGCGCCAGCAGCTTGGGGAGCACGGGGAACACTGAAGCTTTCTTT. The variable domain in full, completed from reference TRBV5-1 and TRBJ1-1, reads KAGVTQTPRYLIKTRGQQVTLSCSPISGHRSVSWYQQTPGQGLQFLFEYFSETQRNKGNFPGRFSGRQFSNSRSEMNVSTLELGDSALYLCASSLGSTGNTEAFFGQGTRLTVV.

The chain uses TRBV3-1 and TRBJ1-5; D uncertain. CDR3 size: 15 residues. V lost 9 bases to trimming and J lost 4 bases, with 19 bases between them. The germline gives CDR1 LGHDT, CDR2 YNNKEL (reference sequence). The CDR3 loop is CASYTDRRTNQPQHF. The CDR3 DNA sequence: TGTGCCAGTTATACCGATCGACGCACGAATCAGCCCCAGCATTTT.

This clonotype was picked up a small number of times. The chain uses TRBV25-1 and TRBJ2-7; weak D call: TRBD2 (6 bases). The CDR3 contains 14 residues. Per germline, CDR1 MGHDK and CDR2 SYGVNS. With 1 base removed from V and 5 bases from J, the gap between germline ends came to 12 bases. The CDR3 sequence is CASSESASVHEQYF. CDR3 coding DNA: TGTGCCAGCAGTGAATCGGCTAGCGTCCACGAGCAGTACTTC.

In its sample, this clonotype was seen a few times. The chain links TRBV29-1 to TRBJ2-5; D gene uncertain. The germline V gene encodes CDR1 SQVTM and CDR2 ANQGSEA. Trimming cost V 6 bases and J 5 bases, with 19 bases left between them. The CDR3 covers 14 residues. The CDR3 sequence: CSVNSQPGRETQYF. The CDR3 nucleotides read TGCAGCGTCAACTCGCAGCCCGGGCGGGAGACCCAGTACTTC.

This sequence joins TRBV20-1 and TRBJ2-3, with 7 nucleotides matching TRBD2. Losses at the gene ends were 0 bases for V and 3 bases for J; bases not matched to a gene: 0. The CDR3 is made up of 13 amino acids. From germline, CDR1 is DFQATT and CDR2 SNEGSKA (reference sequence). The CDR3 is CSAREGGTDTQYF. The CDR3 nucleotides read TGCAGTGCTAGAGAGGGAGGGACAGATACGCAGTATTTT.

This clonotype was seen ten or more times. This chain connects TRBV29-1 to TRBJ2-2; the D is unclear. CDR1 is SQVTM and CDR2 is ANQGSEA in the germline V gene. The germline V and J ends were trimmed by 0 bases and 5 bases, with 7 bases remaining between them. This CDR3 region has 13 residues. The DNA for the CDR3 is TGCAGCGTTGAAGATCGGTGGACCGGGGAGCTGTTTTTT. Its protein is CSVEDRWTGELFF.

In DNA form, the CDR3 reads TGCAGCGTTGAAGACGGGACAGGAGGTTTTCATGGCTACACCTTC. Protein: CSVEDGTGGFHGYTF. The chain recombines TRBV29-1 with TRBJ1-2, with 8 bases aligning to TRBD1. The V segment lost 0 bases and the J segment 6 bases; nucleotides outside the gene matches: 9. The CDR3 consists of 15 residues. CDR1 and CDR2 from the germline V gene are SQVTM and ANQGSEA.

This clonotype came up many times. The CDR3 coding sequence is TGTGCCAGCAGCTTGCGACAGGGGAGGGCTAAGTTCAACTCTGGGGCCAACGTCCTGACTTTC. It specifies CASSLRQGRAKFNSGANVLTF. The rearrangement uses TRBV5-5 and TRBJ2-6; tentative D call: TRBD1 (8 bases). Per germline, CDR1 SGHKS and CDR2 YYEKEE (reference sequence). V was clipped by 1 base and J by 0 bases, with 23 bases between them. The CDR3 length is 21 residues.

This clonotype showed up many times. CDR3 sequence reads: CASSLIVTGANVLTF. The CDR3 nucleotides read TGTGCCAGCAGTTTAATCGTCACTGGGGCCAACGTCCTGACTTTC. This rearrangement joins TRBV28 to TRBJ2-6; no definite D call. The germline V gene encodes CDR1 MDHEN and CDR2 SYDVKM. Trimming removed 2 bases at V and 2 bases at J, with 7 bases between. This CDR3 is built from 15 residues.

This clonotype occurred many times. V is TRBV5-1 and J is TRBJ2-7; tentatively, D is TRBD1 (6 bases). The length of the CDR3 is 14 residues. Germline lookup yields CDR1 SGHRS and CDR2 YFSETQ. V dropped 6 bases and J dropped 0 bases, with 13 bases sitting between them. Here the CDR3 reads CASTRTELSYEQYF. CDR3 coding DNA: TGCGCCAGCACTCGGACAGAACTCTCCTACGAGCAGTACTTC.

At least ten counts were recorded for this clonotype. This chain uses TRBV28 with TRBJ1-4, with no clear D. The V and J ends lost 4 bases and 5 bases respectively, with 11 bases between them. Germline CDR1 and CDR2: MDHEN and SYDVKM. The CDR3 sequence is 14 residues long. CDR3 loop: CASSSFGVNEKLFF. The CDR3 region has the DNA TGTGCCAGCAGTTCATTCGGGGTGAATGAAAAACTGTTTTTT.